The entry below describes one T cell receptor beta chain. This sample stems from a study of shared clonotypes between healthy human individuals. Samples underwent the assay at deep level. For each subset, genomic DNA was distributed in equal portions over several immunoSEQ plates. Replicate sorted-subset PCRs were loaded with roughly 200 ng DNA, roughly 33,000 T cell genomes. The data were produced by immunoSEQ multiplex PCR, yet TCRdb's version contains in-frame clones alone and is incomplete. This table holds a few million clones, just over 90% found once. Positively selected for CCR7, the CD45RO-negative cells used as naive CD8 cells excluded terminally differentiated effector memory CD45RA+ cells. The source material was naive CD8+ T cells from PBMCs. The receptor was derived from a man between 18 and 35 years old in good health. Some clones in this sample may be carry-over from other donors' samples.

This chain's CDR3 is CASMADGTSSLHEQYF. CDR3 in DNA: TGTGCCAGCATGGCAGACGGGACCTCCTCCCTCCACGAGCAGTACTTC. This chain links TRBV27 with TRBJ2-7, with D perhaps matching TRBD1 or TRBD2 (5 bases each). Per the germline V gene, CDR1 is MNHEY and CDR2 is SMNVEV (reference sequence). This CDR3 region has 16 residues. Trimming took 7 bases from V and 5 from J, leaving 24 bases between them.